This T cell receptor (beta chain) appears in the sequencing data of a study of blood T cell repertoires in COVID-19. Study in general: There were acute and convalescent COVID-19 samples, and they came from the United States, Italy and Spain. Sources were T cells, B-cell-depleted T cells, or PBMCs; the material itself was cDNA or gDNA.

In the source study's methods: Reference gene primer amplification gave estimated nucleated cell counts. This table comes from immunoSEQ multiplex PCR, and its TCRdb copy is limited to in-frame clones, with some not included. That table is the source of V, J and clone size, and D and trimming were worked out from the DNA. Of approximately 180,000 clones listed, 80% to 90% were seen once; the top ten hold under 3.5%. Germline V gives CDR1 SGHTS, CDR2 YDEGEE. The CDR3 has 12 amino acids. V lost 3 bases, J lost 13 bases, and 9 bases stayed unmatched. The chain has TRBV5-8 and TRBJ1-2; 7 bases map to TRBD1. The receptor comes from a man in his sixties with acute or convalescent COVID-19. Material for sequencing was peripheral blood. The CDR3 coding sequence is TGTGCCAGCAGCTCGCGACAGGGAACGTCCACCTTC. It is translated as CASSSRQGTSTF.